This entry concerns a single T cell receptor (beta chain). Each donor was healthy, and each was a bone marrow donor. This entry comes from a study of cytomegalovirus exposure and HLA in healthy donors. PCR amplification relied on 60 Vbeta primers (plus 13 Jbeta primers). Authors' analysis steps: Some 10 million of tens of millions of unique TCR beta chains were shared, per a later count. Libraries were prepared by immunoSEQ multiplex PCR; TCRdb keeps only in-frame clonotypes and omits some of them. V and J calls and clone size are as listed in that table; D and trimming were resolved from the DNA. The data show around 140,000 clones, with more than 70% seen just once and less than 1.1% held by the top ten. The clonotype comes from a male donor in good health and CMV-seronegative. Material for sequencing was PBMCs.

The CDR3 sequence: CASSSRGQGVHIYF. Written as DNA, the CDR3 is TGTGCCAGCAGCTCTCGCGGACAGGGTGTCCACATATATTTT. The rearrangement links TRBV7-2 to TRBJ1-3, with 8 bases that match TRBD1. The CDR3 is made up of 14 amino acids. V trimming: 4 bases; J trimming: 12 bases; junction bases outside the gene matches: 11. CDR1 SGHTA and CDR2 FQGNSA come from the germline V gene. Looking up the rest from reference TRBV7-2 and TRBJ1-3 gives the full variable domain: GAGVSQSPSNKVTEKGKDVELRCDPISGHTALYWYRQSLGQGLEFLIYFQGNSAPDKSGLPSDRFSAERTGGSVSTLTIQRTQQEDSAVYLCASSSRGQGVHIYFGEGSWLTVV.